This T cell receptor (beta chain) appears in the sequencing data of a study of OX40 agonist ivuxolimab in advanced cancers. The overall study: Ivuxolimab, an agonist antibody against OX40 (CD134), was given to patients.

The CDR3 has 15 amino acids. Germline V gene data show CDR1 as SGHDN and CDR2 as FVKESK. V was pared by 2 bases and J by 3 bases, with 7 bases of the junction left unmatched. Sequenced by immunoSEQ multiplex PCR; TCRdb stores in-frame clones only, minus some. The repertoire holds about 88,000 clones, approximately 85% seen once, with approximately 0.2% in the top ten. This chain uses TRBV14 with TRBJ2-7; 7 bases fit TRBD1. The sequencing here drew on CD4+ or CD8+ T cells sorted from blood, taken in a trial of the OX40 agonist ivuxolimab. The TCR was taken from an adult with an advanced solid tumor such as melanoma, head and neck, liver or kidney cancer. CDR3 protein: CASSQFTDRVYEQYF. As DNA, the CDR3 is TGTGCCAGCAGCCAATTTACCGACAGGGTCTACGAGCAGTACTTC. Full variable domain (missing parts from reference TRBV14 and TRBJ2-7): EAGVTQFPSHSVIEKGQTVTLRCDPISGHDNLYWYRRVMGKEIKFLLHFVKESKQDESGMPNNRFLAERTGGTYSTLKVQPAELEDSGVYFCASSQFTDRVYEQYFGPGTRLTVT.